This entry lists 30 T cell receptor beta chains sequenced from one sample in a study of memory B cells and T cells in multiple sclerosis. Stimulus-free culture yielded autoproliferating CFSE-dim and non-proliferating CFSE-high T cells, each sequenced separately. Cultures began with fewer than 5.5x10^7 CFSE-labeled PBMCs, unstimulated for 7 days, with replicate wells pooled. These receptors are not linked to any known antigen. Repertoires were generated with immunoSEQ multiplex PCR, while TCRdb's copy carries only in-frame clones and drops some. This table holds approximately 47,000 clones, about 80% found once. The sample consisted of PBMCs from blood kept in culture. The receptors come from a human donor with multiple sclerosis.

In its sample, this clone was seen once. The chain couples TRBV4-3 to TRBJ1-5; D is possibly TRBD1 (5 bases). The CDR3 is 13 amino acids. Trimming removed 5 bases at V and 4 bases at J, with 9 bases between. Per germline, CDR1 LGHNA and CDR2 YSLEER. The CDR3, as DNA: TGCGCCAGCAGCAAGGGGCCTAATCAGCCCCAGCATTTT. Residues: CASSKGPNQPQHF.

In its sample, this clone was seen a few times. This sequence joins TRBV28 and TRBJ1-4; no reliable D call. Trimming removed 3 bases at V and 7 bases at J, with 6 bases between. The CDR3 loop spans 12 amino acids. Germline V CDR1 and CDR2: MDHEN, SYDVKM. The CDR3 sequence is CASSLRVEKLFF. The DNA for the CDR3 is TGTGCCAGCAGTTTGAGGGTTGAAAAACTGTTTTTT.

This chain connects TRBV7-2 to TRBJ2-3; 12 bases fit TRBD2. In germline, CDR1 is SGHTA, CDR2 FQGNSA. V lost 5 bases and J lost 3; bases outside the gene matches: 3. The CDR3 has 15 amino acids. CDR3 nucleotides: TGTGCCAGCAGCCTACTAGCGGGGGGTACAGATACGCAGTATTTT. It translates to CASSLLAGGTDTQYF.

This rearrangement joins TRBV18 to TRBJ1-4; D is undetermined. The CDR3 extends over 17 amino acids. Trimming removed 2 bases from V and 3 bases from J, with 16 bases in between. Germline CDR1 and CDR2: KGHSH and LQKENI. CDR3 DNA: TGTGCCAGCTCACCAGTGAGACAAAGAACCTCTAATGAAAAACTGTTTTTT. Its translation is CASSPVRQRTSNEKLFF.

The CDR3 DNA reads TGTGCCATCAGGAAGGACGCTACCTCTAATGAAAAACTGTTTTTT. This codes for CAIRKDATSNEKLFF. This chain links TRBV10-3 with TRBJ1-4; D gene ambiguous. This CDR3 is built from 15 residues. Germline loops: CDR1 ENHRY, CDR2 SYGVKD. Trimming took off 6 bases at V and 3 bases at J, with 14 bases between the two ends.

CDR3 DNA: TGTGCCTGGAGTGTCCAGCGGTCCACAGATACGCAGTATTTT. Its protein is CAWSVQRSTDTQYF. This sequence joins TRBV30 and TRBJ2-3, with a weak D call TRBD2 (5 bases). Germline loops: CDR1 GTSNPN, CDR2 SVGIG (reference sequence). Trimming shortened V by 0 bases and J by 2 bases, and 9 bases separated the two germline ends. The CDR3 is made up of 14 amino acids.

The genes are TRBV27 and TRBJ2-7, with 7 bases aligning to TRBD2. The CDR3 length is 16 residues. J was trimmed by 2 bases and V by 0 bases; bases with no gene match: 7. Germline V gives CDR1 MNHEY, CDR2 SMNVEV (reference sequence). CDR3 residues: CASSLSMGTTAYEQYF. The CDR3 bases are TGTGCCAGCAGTTTATCGATGGGGACTACTGCCTACGAGCAGTACTTC.

The chain uses TRBV15 and TRBJ2-7; 10 nucleotides match TRBD2. Trimming removed 0 bases from V and 12 bases from J; junction bases left unmatched: 8. Germline-derived CDR1 and CDR2 are LNHNV and YYDKDF (reference sequence). The CDR3 runs to 14 residues. CDR3: CATSRDTLAGPAYF. The CDR3 DNA reads as TGTGCCACCAGCAGAGATACACTAGCGGGACCCGCGTACTTC.

The chain employs TRBV7-9 and TRBJ2-7, with D unclear. The CDR3 is 14 residues long. Looked up from germline, CDR1 is SEHNR and CDR2 is FQNEAQ (reference sequence). V was pared by 2 bases and J by 1 base, with 9 bases between. CDR3 sequence: CASSLSTVSYEQYF. As DNA, the CDR3 is TGTGCCAGCAGCTTATCAACAGTTTCCTACGAGCAGTACTTC. The entire variable domain, with the rest obtained from reference TRBV7-9 and TRBJ2-7, is as follows: DTGVSQNPRHKITKRGQNVTFRCDPISEHNRLYWYRQTLGQGPEFLTYFQNEAQLEKSRLLSDRFSAERPKGSFSTLEIQRTEQGDSAMYLCASSLSTVSYEQYFGPGTRLTVT.

V and J are TRBV9 and TRBJ1-5; D may be TRBD1 (6 bases). The V end was cut by 2 bases, the J end by 6 bases, with 12 bases between. Germline CDR1 reads SGDLS; CDR2 reads YYNGEE. The CDR3 contains 14 residues. The CDR3 is CASSVTGWGQPQHF. The CDR3 DNA is TGTGCCAGCAGCGTTACAGGGTGGGGTCAGCCCCAGCATTTT.

The gene calls are TRBV2 and TRBJ2-6; a weak D match, TRBD1 (6 bases). This CDR3 has 15 amino acids. V was trimmed by 5 bases and J by 5 bases, leaving 13 bases between them. Germline V gives CDR1 SNHLY, CDR2 FYNNEI. The CDR3 region has the DNA TGTGCCAGCAGTATACAGGGCGCGCGGGCCAACGTCCTGACTTTC. It encodes CASSIQGARANVLTF.

V is TRBV2 and J is TRBJ1-2, with D unresolved. V dropped 3 bases and J dropped 4 bases, with 9 bases sitting between them. This CDR3 comprises 13 residues. Germline V CDR1 and CDR2: SNHLY, FYNNEI. The CDR3 nucleotides read TGTGCCAGCAGTGACCACGTCGGCTATGGCTACACCTTC. Its translation is CASSDHVGYGYTF.

V usage is TRBV19 and J usage is TRBJ2-5; 8 nucleotides agree with TRBD1. The tail of the sequence fits TRBJ2-7 better, so the J call may be wrong. The CDR3 extends over 15 amino acids. Germline assignment: CDR1 LNHDA and CDR2 SQIVND (reference sequence). This chain's CDR3 is CASSMLSGGAYEQYF. The CDR3 nucleotides read TGTGCCAGTAGTATGTTGTCAGGGGGCGCGTACGAGCAGTACTTC.

The chain couples TRBV19 to TRBJ1-1; 8 bases are a match to TRBD1. There are 15 residues in the CDR3. The V and J ends lost 5 bases and 0 bases, in that order; junction bases with no gene match: 5. Per the germline V gene, CDR1 is LNHDA and CDR2 is SQIVND (reference sequence). The CDR3 DNA reads TGTGCCAGTAGTGCCTCAGGGGGCCTGAACACTGAAGCTTTCTTT. Translated: CASSASGGLNTEAFF. The full variable domain, in which reference TRBV19 and TRBJ1-1 provide the parts outside the CDR3, is DGGITQSPKYLFRKEGQNVTLSCEQNLNHDAMYWYRQDPGQGLRLIYYSQIVNDFQKGDIAEGYSVSREKKESFPLTVTSAQKNPTAFYLCASSASGGLNTEAFFGQGTRLTVV.

As DNA, the CDR3 is TGTGCCAGCACCAACGTACTCTCCTACGAGCAGTACTTC. It codes for CASTNVLSYEQYF. The chain recombines TRBV5-8 with TRBJ2-7; D unresolved. V was pared by 6 bases and J by 0 bases, with 10 bases between. This CDR3 contains 13 residues. The germline CDR1 and CDR2 sequences are SGHTS and YDEGEE.

The J gene is TRBJ2-5, the V gene TRBV27; 14 bases map to TRBD2. Germline lookup yields CDR1 MNHEY and CDR2 SMNVEV (reference sequence). The trim removed 4 bases at V and 5 bases at J, leaving 9 bases unmatched. The CDR3 length is 17 residues. CDR3 amino acids: CASSSGTSGGLGETQYF. DNA of the CDR3: TGTGCCAGCAGTTCAGGGACTAGCGGGGGTCTGGGGGAGACCCAGTACTTC.

This chain links TRBV7-9 with TRBJ2-1; the match to TRBD2 covers 10 bases. J gave up 8 bases and V 1 base, and 5 bases lay outside the gene matches. The germline gives CDR1 SEHNR, CDR2 FQNEAQ (reference sequence). The CDR3 sequence is 15 residues long. The CDR3 spells CASSLGSGGRHEQFF. For the CDR3, the DNA is TGTGCCAGCAGCTTAGGTAGCGGGGGGCGACATGAGCAGTTCTTC.

This rearrangement joins TRBV9 to TRBJ1-1; 8 bases match TRBD1. The CDR3 has 15 residues. Germline V gene data show CDR1 as SGDLS and CDR2 as YYNGEE. J was trimmed by 1 base and V by 4 bases; bases with no gene match: 6. CDR3: CASSPWDRRNTEAFF. CDR3 bases: TGTGCCAGCAGCCCTTGGGACAGGAGGAACACTGAAGCTTTCTTT.

As DNA, the CDR3 is TGTGCCAGCAGTTACTTCGGAGAAAAACTGTTTTTT. It specifies CASSYFGEKLFF. The rearrangement links TRBV6-6 to TRBJ1-4; D is unclear. Germline-derived CDR1 and CDR2 are MNHNY and SVGAGI (reference sequence). The CDR3 length is 12 residues. The ends were cut back, 1 base at V and 8 bases at J, with 5 bases in the middle.

Points on this clone: At one boundary the junction diverges from the germline segment, which might be a read error. The rearrangement links TRBV4-3 to TRBJ2-1; no clear D gene. Germline CDR1 LGHNA, CDR2 YSLEER. This CDR3 region has 13 residues. The CDR3 nucleotides read TGCGCCAGCAGCCTCCACTCCGACAATGAGCAGCTCTTC. Translation gives CASSLHSDNEQLF.

The chain couples TRBV2 to TRBJ2-5; 8 bases align to TRBD1. Trimming at V came to 4 bases and at J to 1 base, leaving 5 bases not matched to a gene. The germline V gene has CDR1 SNHLY and CDR2 FYNNEI. This CDR3 has 15 residues. The CDR3 coding sequence is TGTGCCAGCAGTGGGAGGACAGGGTTCCAAGAGACCCAGTACTTC. This encodes CASSGRTGFQETQYF. Full variable domain (outside the CDR3, taken from reference TRBV2 and TRBJ2-5): EPEVTQTPSHQVTQMGQEVILRCVPISNHLYFYWYRQILGQKVEFLVSFYNNEISEKSEIFDDQFSVERPDGSNFTLKIRSTKLEDSAMYFCASSGRTGFQETQYFGPGTRLLVL.

V is TRBV20-1 and J is TRBJ1-4; D is undetermined. Trimming cost V 4 bases and J 8 bases, with 8 bases left between them. Germline V lookup: CDR1 DFQATT, CDR2 SNEGSKA (reference sequence). The CDR3 is 11 amino acids. The CDR3 loop is CSATGREKLFF. For the CDR3, the DNA is TGCAGTGCTACTGGGAGGGAAAAACTGTTTTTT.

The chain combines TRBV13 with TRBJ1-1; no clear D gene. The length of the CDR3 is 15 residues. Per germline, CDR1 PRHDT and CDR2 FYEKMQ (reference sequence). The ends were cut back, 2 bases at V and 1 base at J, with 11 bases in the middle. CDR3 loop: CASSLSGEGNTEAFF. The CDR3 nucleotides are TGTGCCAGCAGCTTATCTGGTGAGGGGAACACTGAAGCTTTCTTT. Full variable domain (rest looked up from reference TRBV13 and TRBJ1-1): AAGVIQSPRHLIKEKRETATLKCYPIPRHDTVYWYQQGPGQDPQFLISFYEKMQSDKGSIPDRFSAQQFSDYHSELNMSSLELGDSALYFCASSLSGEGNTEAFFGQGTRLTVV.

The chain joins TRBV27 to TRBJ1-5; D is unclear. Trimming left V 2 bases short and J 4 bases short, with 6 bases between. Germline loops: CDR1 MNHEY, CDR2 SMNVEV (reference sequence). The CDR3 has 13 amino acids. This chain's CDR3 is CASSLGRNQPQHF. CDR3 DNA: TGTGCCAGCAGTTTAGGGCGGAATCAGCCCCAGCATTTT.

V and J are TRBV5-4 and TRBJ1-1; D remains unclear. CDR3 length: 14 amino acids. Trimming removed 0 bases from V and 5 bases from J, with 11 bases in between. In germline, CDR1 is SGHNT, CDR2 YYREEE (reference sequence). CDR3 sequence: CASSLVPPGTEAFF. The DNA for the CDR3 is TGTGCCAGCAGCTTGGTTCCTCCCGGGACTGAAGCTTTCTTT.

The rearrangement uses TRBV6-6 and TRBJ2-7; D is possibly TRBD1 or TRBD2 (5 bases each). The CDR3 has 16 amino acids. Germline-derived CDR1 and CDR2 are MNHNY and SVGAGI (reference sequence). V dropped 6 bases and J dropped 0 bases, with 18 bases sitting between them. Written as DNA, the CDR3 is TGTGCCAGCAGACCAAGTGGGGGAGAAAGCTCCTACGAGCAGTACTTC. This codes for CASRPSGGESSYEQYF.

The chain joins TRBV27 to TRBJ2-7, with 10 bases fitting TRBD2. CDR1 is MNHEY, CDR2 SMNVEV, per germline (reference sequence). The junction had 10 bases not matched to a gene; V was cut back by 5 bases and J by 3 bases. This CDR3 contains 16 residues. The CDR3 nucleotides read TGTGCCAGCAGTCCCCGACTCAGCGGGGGGGACTACGAGCAGTACTTC. Translation: CASSPRLSGGDYEQYF.

This clone has just a few counts. V is TRBV9 and J is TRBJ2-2; D unclear. Looked up from germline, CDR1 is SGDLS and CDR2 is YYNGEE. The CDR3 has 15 amino acids. Trimming removed 0 bases from V and 0 bases from J, with 6 bases in between. CDR3 sequence: CASSVDAANTGELFF. CDR3 DNA: TGTGCCAGCAGCGTAGACGCGGCGAACACCGGGGAGCTGTTTTTT. The full variable domain, with the rest looked up from reference TRBV9 and TRBJ2-2, is DSGVTQTPKHLITATGQRVTLRCSPRSGDLSVYWYQQSLDQGLQFLIQYYNGEERAKGNILERFSAQQFPDLHSELNLSSLELGDSALYFCASSVDAANTGELFFGEGSRLTVL.

V and J are TRBV5-8 and TRBJ1-2; no clear D gene. The CDR3 is made up of 13 amino acids. Trimming took off 4 bases at V and 4 bases at J, with 11 bases between the two ends. CDR1 is SGHTS, CDR2 YDEGEE, per germline. CDR3 region: CASSPRGPYGYTF. The CDR3 coding sequence is TGTGCCAGCAGCCCACGAGGCCCCTATGGCTACACCTTC.

The CDR3 region is CASSFNPGAGSYGYTF. CDR3 DNA sequence: TGTGCCAGTAGTTTTAACCCGGGAGCTGGAAGCTATGGCTACACCTTC. J is TRBJ1-2 and V is TRBV19; D is unclear. Germline-derived CDR1 and CDR2 are LNHDA and SQIVND (reference sequence). This CDR3 region has 16 residues. V shed 5 bases and J shed 4 bases, with 20 bases lying between them. Full variable domain (missing parts from reference TRBV19 and TRBJ1-2): DGGITQSPKYLFRKEGQNVTLSCEQNLNHDAMYWYRQDPGQGLRLIYYSQIVNDFQKGDIAEGYSVSREKKESFPLTVTSAQKNPTAFYLCASSFNPGAGSYGYTFGSGTRLTVV.